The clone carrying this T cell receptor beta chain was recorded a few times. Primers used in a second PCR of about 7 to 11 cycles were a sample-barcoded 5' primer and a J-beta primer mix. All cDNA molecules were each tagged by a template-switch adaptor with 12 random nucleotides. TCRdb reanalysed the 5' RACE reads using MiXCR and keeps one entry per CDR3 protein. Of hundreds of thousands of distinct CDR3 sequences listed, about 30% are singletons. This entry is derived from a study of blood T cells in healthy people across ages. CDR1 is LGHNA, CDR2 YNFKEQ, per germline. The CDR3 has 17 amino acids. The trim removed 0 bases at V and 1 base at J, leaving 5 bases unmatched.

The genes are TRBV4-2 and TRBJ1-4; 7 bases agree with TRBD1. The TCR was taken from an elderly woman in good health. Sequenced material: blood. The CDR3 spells CASSQDGQAKTNEKLFF. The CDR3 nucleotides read TGTGCCAGCAGCCAAGATGGACAGGCAAAAACTAATGAAAAACTGTTTTTT.